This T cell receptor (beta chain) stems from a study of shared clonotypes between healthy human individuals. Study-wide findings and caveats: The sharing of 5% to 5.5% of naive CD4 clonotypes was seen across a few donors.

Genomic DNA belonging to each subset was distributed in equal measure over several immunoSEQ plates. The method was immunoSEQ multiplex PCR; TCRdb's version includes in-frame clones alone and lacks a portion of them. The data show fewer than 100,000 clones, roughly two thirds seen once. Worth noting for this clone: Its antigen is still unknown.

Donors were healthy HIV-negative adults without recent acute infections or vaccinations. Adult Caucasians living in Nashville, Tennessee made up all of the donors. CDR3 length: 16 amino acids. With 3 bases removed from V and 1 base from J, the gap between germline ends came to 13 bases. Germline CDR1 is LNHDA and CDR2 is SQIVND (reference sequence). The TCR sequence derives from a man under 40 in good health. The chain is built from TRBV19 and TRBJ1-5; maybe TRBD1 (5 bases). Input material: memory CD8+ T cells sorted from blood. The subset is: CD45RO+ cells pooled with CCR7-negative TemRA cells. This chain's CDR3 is CASSMRWGKSNQPQHF. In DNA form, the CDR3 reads TGTGCCAGTAGTATGCGGTGGGGGAAGAGCAATCAGCCCCAGCATTTT.